The present TCR beta chain was sequenced within a study of T cell responses to AZD1222 COVID-19 vaccine. The study, taken as a whole, reports: Sampling captured repertoires only after the peak T cell response. Just five or six AZD1222 recipients were seropositive at baseline. Spike-specific TCR breadth rose after two AZD1222 doses, and depth rose as well.

This CDR3 comprises 15 residues. Germline assignment: CDR1 SGHRS and CDR2 YFSETQ. The germline V and J ends were trimmed by 5 bases and 4 bases, with 17 bases remaining between them. This clone was seen only once. Its antigen is as yet unknown. The table came from immunoSEQ multiplex PCR; TCRdb's copy has only in-frame clones and leaves some out. The sample has about 170,000 clones, around 88% seen once. J is TRBJ2-3 and V is TRBV5-1, with D tentatively TRBD1 (6 bases). This material consisted of peripheral blood, taken 28 days after the second AZD1222 dose. This TCR came from an adult who received the AZD1222 COVID-19 vaccine. The CDR3 DNA sequence: TGCGCCAGCAGGCGACAGGCCATGGGGGCAGATACGCAGTATTTT. It codes for CASRRQAMGADTQYF.